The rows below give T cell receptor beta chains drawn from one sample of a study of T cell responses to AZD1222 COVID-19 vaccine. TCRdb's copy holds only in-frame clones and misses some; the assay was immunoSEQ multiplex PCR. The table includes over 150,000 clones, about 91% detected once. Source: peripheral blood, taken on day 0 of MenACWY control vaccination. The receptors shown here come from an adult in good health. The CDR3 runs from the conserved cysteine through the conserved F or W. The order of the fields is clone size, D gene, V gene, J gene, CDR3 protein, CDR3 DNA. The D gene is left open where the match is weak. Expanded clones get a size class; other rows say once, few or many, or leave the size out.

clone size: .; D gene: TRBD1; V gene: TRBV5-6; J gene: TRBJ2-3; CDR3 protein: CASSSLGTGLDTQYF; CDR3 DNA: TGTGCCAGCAGCTCTCTCGGGACAGGGTTAGATACGCAGTATTTT
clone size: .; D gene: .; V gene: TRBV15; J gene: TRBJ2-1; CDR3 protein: CATSRSSGTNNEQFF; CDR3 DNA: TGTGCCACCAGCAGGTCTTCCGGGACCAACAATGAGCAGTTCTTC
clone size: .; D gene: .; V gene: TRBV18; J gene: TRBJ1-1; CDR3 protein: CASSPTGGGTEAFF; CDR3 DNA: TGTGCCAGCTCACCAACCGGCGGCGGCACTGAAGCTTTCTTT
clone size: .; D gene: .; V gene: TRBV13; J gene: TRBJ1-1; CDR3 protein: CASSLGTRANTEAFF; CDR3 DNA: TGTGCCAGCAGCTTAGGCACCAGGGCGAACACTGAAGCTTTCTTT
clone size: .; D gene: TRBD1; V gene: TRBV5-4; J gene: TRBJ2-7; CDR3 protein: CASSPVRGYEQYF; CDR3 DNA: TGTGCCAGCAGCCCGGTCAGGGGGTACGAGCAGTACTTC
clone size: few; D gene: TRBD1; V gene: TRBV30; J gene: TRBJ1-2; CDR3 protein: CAWSQGGSHYGYTF; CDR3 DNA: TGTGCCTGGAGCCAGGGGGGGTCCCACTATGGCTACACCTTC
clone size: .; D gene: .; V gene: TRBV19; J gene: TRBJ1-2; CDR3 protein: CAILQEGQDYGYTF; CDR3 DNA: TGTGCCATCCTTCAGGAGGGGCAGGACTATGGCTACACCTTC
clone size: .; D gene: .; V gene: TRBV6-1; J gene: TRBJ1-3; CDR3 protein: CASSDGGFGNTIYF; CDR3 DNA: TGTGCCAGCAGTGATGGGGGGTTTGGAAACACCATATATTTT
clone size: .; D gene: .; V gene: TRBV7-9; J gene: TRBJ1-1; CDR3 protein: CASSKVVGGNTEAFF; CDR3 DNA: TGTGCCAGCAGCAAGGTTGTGGGTGGGAACACTGAAGCTTTCTTT
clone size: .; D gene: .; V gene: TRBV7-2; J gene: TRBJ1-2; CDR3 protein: CASSLIGGNYGYTF; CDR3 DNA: TGTGCCAGCAGCTTAATCGGGGGGAACTATGGCTACACCTTC
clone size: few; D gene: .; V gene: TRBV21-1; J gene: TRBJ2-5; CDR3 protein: CASSGDPDRGEETQYF; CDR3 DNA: TGTGCCAGCAGCGGGGACCCCGACAGGGGGGAAGAGACCCAGTACTTC
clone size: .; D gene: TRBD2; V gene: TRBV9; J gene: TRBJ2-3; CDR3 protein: CASSVGLAGGTDTQYF; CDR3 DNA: TGTGCCAGCAGCGTAGGGCTAGCGGGAGGCACAGATACGCAGTATTTT
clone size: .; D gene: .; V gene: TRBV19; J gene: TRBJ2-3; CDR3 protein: CASSIAGEETDTQYF; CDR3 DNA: TGTGCCAGTAGTATAGCGGGAGAGGAGACAGATACGCAGTATTTT
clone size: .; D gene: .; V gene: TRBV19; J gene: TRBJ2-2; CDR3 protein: CASSIEGNTGELFF; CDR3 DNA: TGTGCCAGTAGTATTGAGGGGAACACCGGGGAGCTGTTTTTT
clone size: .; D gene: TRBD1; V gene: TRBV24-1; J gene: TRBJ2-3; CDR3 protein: CATSGLRDRGTDTQYF; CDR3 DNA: TGTGCCACCAGTGGACTCCGGGACAGGGGAACAGATACGCAGTATTTT
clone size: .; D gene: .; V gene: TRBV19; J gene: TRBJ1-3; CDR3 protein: CASSRGVSSGNTIYF; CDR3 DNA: TGTGCCAGTAGTCGGGGAGTCAGCTCTGGAAACACCATATATTTT
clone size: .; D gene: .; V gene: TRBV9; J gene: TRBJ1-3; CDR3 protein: CASSAQSTGNTIYF; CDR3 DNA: TGTGCCAGCAGCGCACAGAGCACTGGAAACACCATATATTTT
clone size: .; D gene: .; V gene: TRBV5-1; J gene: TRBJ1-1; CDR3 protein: CASSTISNTEAFF; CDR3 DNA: TGCGCCAGCAGCACAATTAGTAACACTGAAGCTTTCTTT
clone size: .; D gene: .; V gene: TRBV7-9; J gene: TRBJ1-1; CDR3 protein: CASSFKKGEAFF; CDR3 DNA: TGTGCCAGCAGCTTTAAAAAGGGGGAAGCTTTCTTT
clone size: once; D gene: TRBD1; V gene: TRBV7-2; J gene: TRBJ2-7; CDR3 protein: CASSLPGQLSYEQYF; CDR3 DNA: TGTGCCAGCAGCTTACCGGGACAGCTCTCCTACGAGCAGTACTTC
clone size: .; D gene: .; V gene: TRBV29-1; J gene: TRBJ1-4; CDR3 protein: CSVGRVGEKLFF; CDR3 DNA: TGCAGCGTTGGCAGGGTTGGCGAAAAACTGTTTTTT
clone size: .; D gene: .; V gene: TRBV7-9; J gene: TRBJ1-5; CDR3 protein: CASSWGLDQPQHF; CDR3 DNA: TGTGCCAGCAGCTGGGGGCTCGATCAGCCCCAGCATTTT
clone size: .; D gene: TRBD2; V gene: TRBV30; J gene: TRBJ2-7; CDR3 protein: CAWTGGLQSHYEQYF; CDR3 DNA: TGTGCCTGGACGGGGGGACTCCAGTCACATTACGAGCAGTACTTC
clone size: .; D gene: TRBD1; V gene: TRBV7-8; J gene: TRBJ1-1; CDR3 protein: CASSLARTGRGYTEAFF; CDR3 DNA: TGTGCCAGCAGCTTAGCGAGGACAGGCCGCGGGTACACTGAAGCTTTCTTT
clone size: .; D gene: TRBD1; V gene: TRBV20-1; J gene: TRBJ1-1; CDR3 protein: CSASKVWGTGNTEAFF; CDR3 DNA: TGCAGTGCTAGTAAAGTTTGGGGGACAGGGAACACTGAAGCTTTCTTT
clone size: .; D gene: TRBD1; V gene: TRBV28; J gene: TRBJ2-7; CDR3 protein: CASSPTTRGLSYEQYF; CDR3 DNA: TGTGCCAGCAGTCCCACAACAAGGGGGCTCTCCTACGAGCAGTACTTC
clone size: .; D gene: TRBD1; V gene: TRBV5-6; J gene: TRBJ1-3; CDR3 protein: CASSWGTGRGNTIYF; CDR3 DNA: TGTGCCAGCAGCTGGGGGACAGGAAGAGGAAACACCATATATTTT
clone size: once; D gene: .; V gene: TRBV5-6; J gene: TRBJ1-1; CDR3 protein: CASSLGAGRHTEAFF; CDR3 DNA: TGTGCCAGCAGCTTGGGGGCGGGGCGGCACACTGAAGCTTTCTTT
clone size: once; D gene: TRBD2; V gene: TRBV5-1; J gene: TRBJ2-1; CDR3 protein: CASSPPGGVGNEQFF; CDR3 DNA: TGCGCCAGCAGCCCCCCCGGGGGGGTAGGAAATGAGCAGTTCTTC
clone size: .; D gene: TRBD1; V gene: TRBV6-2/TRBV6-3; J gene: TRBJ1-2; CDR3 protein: CASSYPRDRREYGYTF; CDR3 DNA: TGTGCCAGCAGTTACCCCCGGGACAGGAGGGAATATGGCTACACCTTC
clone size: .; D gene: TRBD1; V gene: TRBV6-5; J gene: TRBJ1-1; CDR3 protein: CASSYGLTGRNTEAFF; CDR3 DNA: TGTGCCAGCAGTTACGGATTGACAGGGAGGAACACTGAAGCTTTCTTT
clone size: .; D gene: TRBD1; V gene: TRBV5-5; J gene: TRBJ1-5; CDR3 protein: CASSPSTGGYSNQPQHF; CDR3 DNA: TGTGCCAGCAGCCCGTCTACAGGGGGGTATAGCAATCAGCCCCAGCATTTT
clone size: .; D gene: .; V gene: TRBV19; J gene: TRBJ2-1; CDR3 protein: CASSRETLFF; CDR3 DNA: TGTGCCAGTAGTAGGGAGACCCTGTTCTTC
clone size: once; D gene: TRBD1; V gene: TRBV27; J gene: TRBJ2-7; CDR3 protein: CASTTRDRVGEQYF; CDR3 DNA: TGTGCCAGCACCACTAGGGACAGGGTGGGTGAGCAGTACTTC
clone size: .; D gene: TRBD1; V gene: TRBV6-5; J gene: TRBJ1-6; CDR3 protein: CASSPTGANNSPLHF; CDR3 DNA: TGTGCCAGCAGTCCGACAGGGGCGAATAATTCACCCCTCCACTTT
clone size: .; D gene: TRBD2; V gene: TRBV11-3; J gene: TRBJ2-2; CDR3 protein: CASLKREGNTGELFF; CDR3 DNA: TGTGCCAGCCTGAAGCGGGAGGGAAACACCGGGGAGCTGTTTTTT
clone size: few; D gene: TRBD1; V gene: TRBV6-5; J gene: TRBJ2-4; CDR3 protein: CASSSPQGAVQNIQYF; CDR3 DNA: TGTGCCAGCAGTTCCCCACAGGGGGCGGTTCAAAACATTCAGTACTTC
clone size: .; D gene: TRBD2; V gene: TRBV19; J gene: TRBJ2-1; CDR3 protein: CASNPSSGRNEQFF; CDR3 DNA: TGTGCCAGTAACCCAAGTAGCGGGAGGAATGAGCAGTTCTTC
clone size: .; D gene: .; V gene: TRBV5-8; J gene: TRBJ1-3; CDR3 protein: CASSLLGVLSGNTIYF; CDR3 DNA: TGTGCCAGCAGCTTGTTGGGGGTTCTCTCTGGAAACACCATATATTTT
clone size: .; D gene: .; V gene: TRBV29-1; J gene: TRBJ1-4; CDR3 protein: CSGRWQGGEKLFF; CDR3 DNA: TGCAGCGGTCGCTGGCAAGGTGGGGAAAAACTGTTTTTT
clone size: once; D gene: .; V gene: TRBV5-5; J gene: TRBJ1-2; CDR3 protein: CASSLDSRAAYGYTF; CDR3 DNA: TGTGCCAGCAGCTTGGATTCCCGCGCTGCCTATGGCTACACCTTC
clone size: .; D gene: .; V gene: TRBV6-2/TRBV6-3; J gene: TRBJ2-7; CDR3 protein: CASSYPRDKNEQYF; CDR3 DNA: TGTGCCAGCAGTTACCCCCGGGACAAGAACGAGCAGTACTTC
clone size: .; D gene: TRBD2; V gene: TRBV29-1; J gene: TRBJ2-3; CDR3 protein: CSVITSGASTDTQYF; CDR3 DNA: TGCAGCGTCATTACTAGCGGTGCTAGCACAGATACGCAGTATTTT
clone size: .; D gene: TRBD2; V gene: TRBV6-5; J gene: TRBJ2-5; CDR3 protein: CASSPLAEWETQYF; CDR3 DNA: TGTGCCAGCAGTCCCCTAGCGGAGTGGGAGACCCAGTACTTC
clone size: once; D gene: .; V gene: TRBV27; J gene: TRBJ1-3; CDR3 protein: CASSPLTTGNTIYF; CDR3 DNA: TGTGCCAGCAGCCCCCTGACTACTGGAAACACCATATATTTT
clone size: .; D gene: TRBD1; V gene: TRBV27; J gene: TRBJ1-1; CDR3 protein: CASSAYRGTEAFF; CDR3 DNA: TGTGCCAGCAGTGCCTACAGGGGGACTGAAGCTTTCTTT
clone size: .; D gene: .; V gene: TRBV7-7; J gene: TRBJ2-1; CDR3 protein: CASRGVYNEQFF; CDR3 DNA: TGTGCCAGCAGGGGCGTCTACAATGAGCAGTTCTTC
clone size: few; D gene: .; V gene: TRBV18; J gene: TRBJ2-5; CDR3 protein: CASSPLSAETQYF; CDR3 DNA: TGTGCCAGCTCACCATTAAGCGCCGAGACCCAGTACTTC
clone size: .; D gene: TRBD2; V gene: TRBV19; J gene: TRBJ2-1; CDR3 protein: CASSIVGSGRADEQFF; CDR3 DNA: TGTGCCAGTAGTATAGTCGGTAGCGGGAGGGCAGATGAGCAGTTCTTC
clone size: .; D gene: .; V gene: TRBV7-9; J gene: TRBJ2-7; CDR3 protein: CASSFSVPTGEGEQYF; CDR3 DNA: TGTGCCAGCAGCTTCTCAGTCCCTACAGGGGAGGGGGAGCAGTACTTC
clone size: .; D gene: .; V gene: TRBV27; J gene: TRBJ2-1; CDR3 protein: CASSLTGGIYNEQFF; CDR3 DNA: TGTGCCAGCAGTTTAACCGGGGGAATCTACAATGAGCAGTTCTTC
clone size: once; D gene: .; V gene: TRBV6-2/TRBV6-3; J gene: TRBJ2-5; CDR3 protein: CASSSTLHSYF; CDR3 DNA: TGTGCCAGCAGTTCTACCCTCCATTCCTACTTC